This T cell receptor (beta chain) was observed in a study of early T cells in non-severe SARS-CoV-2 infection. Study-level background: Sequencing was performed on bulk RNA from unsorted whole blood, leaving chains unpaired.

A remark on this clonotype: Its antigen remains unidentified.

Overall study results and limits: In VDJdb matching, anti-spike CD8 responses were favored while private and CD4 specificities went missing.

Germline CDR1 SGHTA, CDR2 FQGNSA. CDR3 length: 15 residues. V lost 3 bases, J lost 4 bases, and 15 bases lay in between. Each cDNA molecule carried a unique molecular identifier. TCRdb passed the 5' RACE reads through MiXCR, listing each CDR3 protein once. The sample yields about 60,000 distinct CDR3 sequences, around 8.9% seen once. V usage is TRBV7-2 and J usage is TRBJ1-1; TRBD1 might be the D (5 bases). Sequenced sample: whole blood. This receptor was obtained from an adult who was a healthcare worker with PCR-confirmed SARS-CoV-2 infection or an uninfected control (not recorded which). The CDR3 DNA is TGTGCCAGCAGCTTTAGAGGAGGGGCCAGCACTGAAGCTTTCTTT. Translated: CASSFRGGASTEAFF.